This T cell receptor beta chain is drawn from a study of monozygotic twins with inflammatory bowel disease. TCRdb reprocessed the 5' RACE reads and stores each CDR3 protein as one record, lacking DNA. The sample data list about 350,000 distinct CDR3 sequences. This CDR3 comprises 13 residues. The germline V gene encodes CDR1 SGHRS and CDR2 YFSETQ. The sequence was collected from a human donor with ulcerative colitis or Crohn's disease, or a healthy co-twin of an affected twin (not recorded which). Sequenced material: blood. The rearrangement uses TRBV5-1 and TRBJ1-5. The CDR3 region is CASSPLPDQPQHF. Full variable domain (remainder filled in from reference TRBV5-1 and TRBJ1-5): KAGVTQTPRYLIKTRGQQVTLSCSPISGHRSVSWYQQTPGQGLQFLFEYFSETQRNKGNFPGRFSGRQFSNSRSEMNVSTLELGDSALYLCASSPLPDQPQHFGDGTRLSIL.